A single sample gave rise to the 5 T cell receptor beta chains below, sequenced in a study of T cell repertoires in cytomegalovirus infection. Antigen specificity for these receptors is unknown. TCRdb processed the reads anew with MiXCR; each CDR3 protein has one entry. The sample lists under 90,000 distinct CDR3 sequences; approximately 22% were seen once. Sequenced input: PBMCs, sequenced either directly or after in vitro stimulation (not recorded which). The receptors were sampled from a human donor in good health (CMV status not recorded). Some clones in this sample may be carry-over from other donors' samples.

This clonotype was detected many times. This chain connects TRBV7-7 to TRBJ1-1, with D possibly TRBD1 on 5 matching bases. V lost 5 bases and J 1 base, leaving 8 bases between the germline ends. Germline CDR1 SSHAT, CDR2 FNYEAQ (reference sequence). CDR3 length equals 13 residues. In DNA form, the CDR3 reads TGTGCCAGCAGCCACAGGACGAACACTGAAGCTTTCTTT. Amino acids: CASSHRTNTEAFF.

This clonotype was observed at least ten times. The chain recombines TRBV19 with TRBJ2-3; D might be TRBD2 (5 bases). The CDR3 has 17 amino acids. The V end was cut by 3 bases, the J end by 0 bases, with 16 bases between. In germline, CDR1 is LNHDA, CDR2 SQIVND (reference sequence). The CDR3 reads CASSIKGSGGSTDTQYF. The DNA of the CDR3 is TGTGCCAGTAGTATTAAAGGTTCCGGAGGAAGCACAGATACGCAGTATTTT.

In this sample, this clonotype turned up a few times. This sequence joins TRBV19 and TRBJ1-2, with D tentatively TRBD1 (5 bases). CDR3 length: 14 residues. Trimming removed 0 bases at V and 4 bases at J, with 9 bases between. Per germline, CDR1 LNHDA and CDR2 SQIVND (reference sequence). CDR3 region: CASSIDSGFYGYTF. Written as DNA, the CDR3 is TGTGCCAGTAGTATAGATTCAGGGTTCTATGGCTACACCTTC. The full variable domain, with the rest looked up from reference TRBV19 and TRBJ1-2, is DGGITQSPKYLFRKEGQNVTLSCEQNLNHDAMYWYRQDPGQGLRLIYYSQIVNDFQKGDIAEGYSVSREKKESFPLTVTSAQKNPTAFYLCASSIDSGFYGYTFGSGTRLTVV.

This chain connects TRBV7-9 to TRBJ1-5; D not resolved. CDR1 and CDR2 from the germline V gene are SEHNR and FQNEAQ (reference sequence). Trimming pared 1 base from V and 5 bases from J, leaving 12 bases between. There are 15 residues in the CDR3. CDR3 nucleotide sequence: TGTGCCAGCAGCTTAGACGGGTTTGTCGATCAGCCCCAGCATTTT. The encoded protein is CASSLDGFVDQPQHF. The full variable domain, in which reference TRBV7-9 and TRBJ1-5 provide the parts outside the CDR3, is DTGVSQNPRHKITKRGQNVTFRCDPISEHNRLYWYRQTLGQGPEFLTYFQNEAQLEKSRLLSDRFSAERPKGSFSTLEIQRTEQGDSAMYLCASSLDGFVDQPQHFGDGTRLSIL.

This clonotype was picked up many times. V and J are TRBV7-2 and TRBJ1-5; 8 bases fit TRBD1. The CDR3 sequence is 14 residues long. Germline assignment: CDR1 SGHTA and CDR2 FQGNSA. The J segment lost 0 bases and the V segment lost 7 bases, leaving 2 bases of the junction unmatched. The CDR3 loop reads CASTDRGSNQPQHF. The DNA of the CDR3 is TGTGCCAGCACCGACAGGGGTAGCAATCAGCCCCAGCATTTT. The whole variable domain, filled in from reference TRBV7-2 and TRBJ1-5, reads GAGVSQSPSNKVTEKGKDVELRCDPISGHTALYWYRQSLGQGLEFLIYFQGNSAPDKSGLPSDRFSAERTGGSVSTLTIQRTQQEDSAVYLCASTDRGSNQPQHFGDGTRLSIL.